This T cell receptor beta chain was captured by sequencing in a study of cytomegalovirus exposure and HLA in healthy donors. Overall study results and limits: Through in vitro validation, three CMV-associated chains were shown to be specific for CMV antigens. A likely sequencing artifact accounted for one observed cluster of highly shared sequence variants.

Worth noting for this clone: The antigen is not known. Being one base from a much bigger clone, this may be a read error.

Primers included in the PCR were 60 Vbeta and 13 Jbeta primers. Libraries were prepared by immunoSEQ multiplex PCR; TCRdb keeps only in-frame clonotypes and omits some of them. The data show over 150,000 clones, less than 85% seen once. CDR1 MGHRA and CDR2 YSYEKL come from the germline V gene. CDR3 length: 13 amino acids. Trimming cost V 3 bases and J 3 bases, with 8 bases left between them. The receptor comes from a girl aged 5-17 years in good health and CMV-seropositive. The chain combines TRBV4-1 with TRBJ1-1; maybe TRBD1 (5 bases). What was sequenced was PBMCs. The CDR3 spells CASSQGLDTEAFF. The CDR3 DNA reads as TGCGCCAGCAGCCAGGGGCTGGACACTGAAGCTTTCTTT.